A single sample is the source of the 20 T cell receptor beta chains below, sequenced in a study of T cells after yellow fever vaccination. TCRdb processed the 5' RACE reads anew with MiXCR; each CDR3 protein has one entry. Of approximately 180,000 distinct CDR3 sequences listed, 5.5% to 8% were seen once; the top ten hold roughly 3%. The material sequenced was CD4+ T cells sorted from PBMCs, taken on the day of the first yellow fever vaccination. Receptor source: a man aged 18 to 29 who received the YFV17D yellow fever vaccine.

V gene TRBV3-1 combines with J gene TRBJ1-1; TRBD1 matches 7 bases. This CDR3 contains 15 residues. The junction had 6 bases not matched to a gene; V was cut back by 4 bases and J by 1 base. Per germline, CDR1 LGHDT and CDR2 YNNKEL (reference sequence). CDR3 region: CASSRLGTENTEAFF. CDR3 DNA sequence: TGTGCCAGCAGCCGTCTCGGGACAGAGAACACTGAAGCTTTCTTT. The whole variable domain, remainder taken from reference TRBV3-1 and TRBJ1-1, is DTAVSQTPKYLVTQMGNDKSIKCEQNLGHDTMYWYKQDSKKFLKIMFSYNNKELIINETVPNRFSPKSPDKAHLNLHINSLELGDSAVYFCASSRLGTENTEAFFGQGTRLTVV.

This clonotype was counted ten times or more. V is TRBV20-1 and J is TRBJ2-7; D is undetermined. Looked up from germline, CDR1 is DFQATT and CDR2 is SNEGSKA (reference sequence). Trimming stripped 4 bases from V and 0 bases from J, with 10 bases between. CDR3 length: 13 residues. The CDR3 is CSAKGLGSYEQYV. The CDR3 nucleotides read TGCAGTGCTAAGGGCCTGGGCTCCTACGAGCAGTACGTC.

This clonotype was counted between two and nine times. J is TRBJ2-2 and V is TRBV27; the D is unclear. CDR3 length: 12 amino acids. Germline CDR1 and CDR2: MNHEY and SMNVEV (reference sequence). V lost 1 base to trimming and J lost 8 bases, with 5 bases between them. CDR3 sequence reads: CASSLYRGELFF. The CDR3 region has the DNA TGTGCCAGCAGTTTATATCGGGGGGAGCTGTTTTTT.

This clonotype occurred many times. The chain couples TRBV3-1 to TRBJ2-2, with D unresolved. The CDR3 is 14 amino acids. The V and J ends lost 4 bases and 7 bases respectively, with 13 bases between them. Germline CDR1 LGHDT, CDR2 YNNKEL (reference sequence). The DNA for the CDR3 is TGTGCCAGCAGCCGGGAAGGGATAGTCGGGGAGCTGTTTTTT. Translation: CASSREGIVGELFF.

This clonotype has a count of ten or more. The chain recombines TRBV9 with TRBJ2-3; D gene ambiguous. The CDR3 loop spans 14 amino acids. V lost 0 bases, J lost 0 bases, and 5 bases lay in between. CDR1 and CDR2 (germline): SGDLS, YYNGEE. The chain's CDR3 is CASSVGLSTDTQYF. CDR3 bases: TGTGCCAGCAGCGTAGGGCTTAGCACAGATACGCAGTATTTT.

The V and J genes are TRBV12-3 or TRBV12-4 and TRBJ1-4; 7 bases match TRBD1. The J segment lost 4 bases and the V segment lost 6 bases, leaving 14 bases of the junction unmatched. The CDR3 extends over 17 amino acids. DNA of the CDR3: TGTGCCAGCAGCGATCTTACAGGGGTTCCCATTAATGAAAAACTGTTTTTT. It yields the protein CASSDLTGVPINEKLFF.

This clonotype was counted many times. The rearrangement joins TRBV5-1 to TRBJ2-7; D is undetermined. Germline V lookup: CDR1 SGHRS, CDR2 YFSETQ. V dropped 2 bases and J dropped 1 base, with 13 bases sitting between them. The CDR3 loop spans 15 amino acids. CDR3 sequence reads: CASSFGATASYEQYF. In nucleotides, the CDR3 is TGCGCCAGCAGCTTTGGTGCAACCGCTTCCTACGAGCAGTACTTC.

The chain combines TRBV5-6 with TRBJ1-1, with a tentative D call TRBD1 (6 bases). In germline, CDR1 is SGHDT, CDR2 YYEEEE. The CDR3 contains 14 residues. V lost 1 base and J 3 bases, leaving 10 bases between the germline ends. The CDR3 loop reads CASSLQGYDTEAFF. The DNA for the CDR3 is TGTGCCAGCAGCTTGCAGGGGTATGACACTGAAGCTTTCTTT.

This sequence joins TRBV10-3 and TRBJ1-3; perhaps TRBD1 as D (6 bases). This CDR3 contains 15 residues. Germline V gene sequence: CDR1 ENHRY, CDR2 SYGVKD. With 8 bases removed from V and 0 bases from J, the gap between germline ends came to 14 bases. The CDR3 DNA reads as TGTGCCATCGGGGGCAGAGATTTCTCTGGAAACACCATATATTTT. Residues: CAIGGRDFSGNTIYF.

There are many counts of this clonotype. The chain links TRBV6-5 to TRBJ1-1; TRBD1 is a possible D gene (5 bases). This CDR3 is built from 14 residues. V shed 6 bases and J shed 6 bases, with 17 bases lying between them. Germline-derived CDR1 and CDR2 are MNHEY and SVGAGI. The CDR3 loop reads CASRPPGGYSEAFF. The CDR3 nucleotides are TGTGCCAGCAGGCCACCCGGGGGGTACTCTGAAGCTTTCTTT.

A few counts support this clonotype. The rearrangement uses TRBV10-3 and TRBJ1-2, with D possibly matching TRBD1 (6 bases). V was cut by 6 bases and J by 8 bases, with 13 bases left in between. Looked up from germline, CDR1 is ENHRY and CDR2 is SYGVKD. The CDR3 runs to 12 residues. The CDR3 region has the DNA TGTGCCATCAGCGGGGGGACATCCGGCTACACCTTC. Translating gives CAISGGTSGYTF.

This clonotype has at least ten counts. DNA of the CDR3: TGTGCCATCAGTGAGAGGCAGGGGCGCAGGCCCCAGCATTTT. Encoded protein: CAISERQGRRPQHF. The V and J genes are TRBV10-3 and TRBJ1-5, with a weak D call TRBD1 (6 bases). CDR3 length equals 14 residues. Trimming took 2 bases from V and 9 from J, leaving 14 bases between them. The germline V gene has CDR1 ENHRY and CDR2 SYGVKD.

In this sample, this clonotype is medium-sized. The chain joins TRBV7-2 to TRBJ2-3; 7 nucleotides match TRBD1. Trimming took 4 bases from V and 4 from J; bases not matched to a gene: 2. Germline-derived CDR1 and CDR2 are SGHTA and FQGNSA. The CDR3 totals 13 residues. In DNA, the CDR3 is TGTGCCAGCAGCTCGACAGGGTCAGATACGCAGTATTTT. This translates into CASSSTGSDTQYF.

This clonotype was recorded many times. This chain joins TRBV5-1 and TRBJ2-7; D call uncertain. The CDR3 has 15 amino acids. The germline V and J ends were trimmed by 0 bases and 3 bases, with 13 bases remaining between them. CDR1 and CDR2 from the germline V gene are SGHRS and YFSETQ. Here the CDR3 DNA reads TGCGCCAGCAGCTTGGCACCCCATAGAGGCTACGAGCAGTACTTC. Translated, it gives CASSLAPHRGYEQYF.

As concerns this clonotype: This could be a read error, since a much larger clone is one nucleotide away. The chain links TRBV3-1 to TRBJ2-2; no clear D gene. Germline lookup yields CDR1 LGHDT and CDR2 YNNKEL (reference sequence). The CDR3 is made up of 12 amino acids. CDR3 sequence reads: CASIQVTGELFF. The CDR3 coding sequence is TGTGCCAGCATCCAAGTTACCGGGGAGCTGTTTTTT.

This clonotype was observed a handful of times. This chain's CDR3 is CASSLAGGARGTEAFF. Here the CDR3 DNA reads TGTGCCAGCAGCTTGGCCGGGGGGGCGCGGGGCACTGAAGCTTTCTTT. The V and J genes are TRBV5-5 and TRBJ1-1, with a weak D call TRBD1 (6 bases). The V end lost 0 bases, the J end lost 4 bases, and 16 bases lay between the germline ends. CDR3 length: 16 amino acids. Germline values: CDR1 SGHKS, CDR2 YYEKEE (reference sequence).

This clonotype was detected many times. The genes are TRBV19 and TRBJ2-1; 11 bases fit TRBD2. Losses at the gene ends were 5 bases for V and 6 bases for J; bases not matched to a gene: 12. The CDR3 extends over 17 amino acids. Germline-derived CDR1 and CDR2 are LNHDA and SQIVND (reference sequence). The CDR3 region has the DNA TGTGCCAGTAGTCCCGAACCCCTAGCGGGGGGCATCAATGAGCAGTTCTTC. This translates into CASSPEPLAGGINEQFF. Full variable domain (rest looked up from reference TRBV19 and TRBJ2-1): DGGITQSPKYLFRKEGQNVTLSCEQNLNHDAMYWYRQDPGQGLRLIYYSQIVNDFQKGDIAEGYSVSREKKESFPLTVTSAQKNPTAFYLCASSPEPLAGGINEQFFGPGTRLTVL.

This clonotype was counted many times. This chain links TRBV28 with TRBJ1-4; D call uncertain. The germline V gene encodes CDR1 MDHEN and CDR2 SYDVKM. V lost 3 bases to trimming and J lost 5 bases, with 10 bases between them. CDR3 length: 14 residues. The CDR3, as DNA: TGTGCCAGCAGTTTGGCCCTAGCGAATGAAAAACTGTTTTTT. Translating gives CASSLALANEKLFF.

A few counts support this clonotype. V and J are TRBV25-1 and TRBJ1-3, with D unresolved. This CDR3 contains 18 residues. In germline, CDR1 is MGHDK, CDR2 SYGVNS. Trimming removed 8 bases at V and 2 bases at J, with 25 bases between. CDR3 sequence (DNA): TGTGCCAGCGAACCCCGGAATATAAGGTTGAGGCCTGGAAACACCATATATTTT. Its translation is CASEPRNIRLRPGNTIYF.

This clonotype has ten or more counts. The rearrangement joins TRBV9 to TRBJ2-5; a weak D match, TRBD2 (7 bases). This CDR3 is 14 amino acids long. Germline loops: CDR1 SGDLS, CDR2 YYNGEE. Trimming stripped 2 bases from V and 5 bases from J, with 13 bases between. This CDR3 reads CASSVGGPKETQYF. DNA of the CDR3: TGTGCCAGCAGCGTCGGGGGGCCAAAGGAGACCCAGTACTTC.